This T cell receptor beta chain was sequenced in a study of T-cell reconstitution after alpha-beta-depleted transplantation in children. There are 15 residues in the CDR3. Trimming pared 1 base from V and 8 bases from J, leaving 17 bases between. The germline gives CDR1 MDHEN, CDR2 SYDVKM. It was with unique molecular identifiers that the TCRbeta library was prepared. TCRdb used MiXCR to reprocess the PCR reads, holding one entry per CDR3 protein. The sample has a few hundred thousand distinct CDR3 sequences; around 7.3% are singletons. This clonotype was seen at least ten times. Its specificity is not known. Study-wide results and caveats: T cells produced anew were the main source of T-cell counts and diversity one year after transplant. Expanded clones from the graft, numbering several hundred, reportedly supplied alpha-beta T cells about two months after transplant. Several patients had high TCRbeta diversity at day 60; it came from surviving recipient T cells and thymic progenitors.

The clonotype was recovered from a female patient aged 2-10 years who had a stem cell transplant for Fanconi anemia, so the T cells may come from the graft donor. The V gene is TRBV28, the J gene TRBJ1-2; D not certain. The sample in question was peripheral blood, obtained 360 days after TCRalphabeta/CD19-depleted stem cell transplant. The chain's CDR3 is CASSLSFREFKGYTF. Written as DNA, the CDR3 is TGTGCCAGCAGTTTATCTTTTCGGGAGTTTAAGGGCTACACCTTC.